Listed below are T cell receptor beta chains from one sample, sequenced in a study of OX40 agonist ivuxolimab in advanced cancers. Some clones are missing from TCRdb's copy, which holds only in-frame ones; the method was immunoSEQ multiplex PCR. The profile covers around 100,000 clones, with 90% to 95% appearing a single time and roughly 2.6% taken by the ten largest. The starting material was CD4+ or CD8+ T cells sorted from blood, obtained in a trial of the OX40 agonist ivuxolimab. These receptors all come from an adult with an advanced solid tumor such as melanoma, head and neck, liver or kidney cancer. CDR3s leave out the opening cysteine and the closing phenylalanine or tryptophan.

J,V,CDR3
TRBJ2-3,TRBV4-1,ASSLRLAASTDTQY
TRBJ2-1,TRBV4-2,ASSQDPIASDEQF
TRBJ2-1,TRBV5-1,ASSFEGSSYNEQF
TRBJ2-2,TRBV5-1,ASNTVPGLNTGELF
TRBJ2-1,TRBV2,ASLRTSRNEQF
TRBJ2-7,TRBV5-1,ASSPGQRLYEQY
TRBJ1-1,TRBV18,ASSVGLDTEAF
TRBJ2-7,TRBV28,ASSLWGQGITYEQY
TRBJ1-2,TRBV7-2,ASSLAGGTYGYT
TRBJ2-2,TRBV28,ASMGGGASTGELF
TRBJ2-7,TRBV9,ASSVAPGGNLYEQY
TRBJ2-7,TRBV5-1,ASSLDNRAADEQY
TRBJ1-6,TRBV28,ASSLSGDRNSPLH
TRBJ2-7,TRBV30,AWGQGIYEQY
TRBJ1-4,TRBV4-1,ASSQVRYEKLF
TRBJ2-1,TRBV19,ASNRAFRDEQF
TRBJ2-7,TRBV6-1,ASSQPQERGEY
TRBJ1-1,TRBV7-9,ASRGEGDTEAF
TRBJ1-5,TRBV21-1,ASRGPPRYQPQH
TRBJ1-1,TRBV28,ASSSGLNTEAF
TRBJ2-1,TRBV19,ASSSAGLGGEQF
TRBJ1-5,TRBV5-1,ASSLELDQPQH
TRBJ1-5,TRBV2,ASSESTGGQPQH
TRBJ2-7,TRBV28,ASTSGGGSYEQY
TRBJ1-5,TRBV5-6,ASSGGQNQPQH
TRBJ1-1,TRBV28,ASSFSIGRAEAF
TRBJ1-1,TRBV28,ASSFYRARAF
TRBJ1-1,TRBV5-1,ASSDRQGHTEAF
TRBJ1-2,TRBV7-2,ASSPRVPTNYGYT
TRBJ1-1,TRBV28,ASSSIAGAF
TRBJ2-2,TRBV2,ASSEQGASTGELF
TRBJ2-1,TRBV4-2,ASSQDPVSESSYNEQF
TRBJ2-3,TRBV2,ASSPGTDTQY
TRBJ2-7,TRBV15,ATSREMRGEQY
TRBJ2-1,TRBV19,ASSTTDRASNEQF
TRBJ2-1,TRBV10-2,ASSLLSGSSYNEQF
TRBJ2-7,TRBV14,ASSLGLGTGDYEQY
TRBJ2-3,TRBV28,ASSGQGTSRTQY
TRBJ2-7,TRBV28,ASSLTLTVSYEQY
TRBJ2-3,TRBV4-2,ASSQDLSTFTDTQY
TRBJ1-1,TRBV28,ASSLVWTLMNTEAF
TRBJ2-7,TRBV19,VVSSPGTIEYEQY
TRBJ2-7,TRBV18,ASSPGAANSYEQY
TRBJ2-4,TRBV5-1,ASSRSGSAKNIQY
TRBJ2-1,TRBV5-8,ASGGKQF
TRBJ2-2,TRBV2,ASSERRASNTGELF
TRBJ2-2,TRBV9,ASNPGLAGVGTGELF
TRBJ1-4,TRBV5-4,ASSHQGANEKLF
TRBJ2-7,TRBV28,ASSPGDRNHYEQY
TRBJ1-1,TRBV6-1,ASSEFETEAF
TRBJ2-7,TRBV5-1,ASSNLPGQGPYEQY
TRBJ2-1,TRBV5-4,ASSLERDEQF
TRBJ2-2,TRBV9,ASSVRPQYTGELF